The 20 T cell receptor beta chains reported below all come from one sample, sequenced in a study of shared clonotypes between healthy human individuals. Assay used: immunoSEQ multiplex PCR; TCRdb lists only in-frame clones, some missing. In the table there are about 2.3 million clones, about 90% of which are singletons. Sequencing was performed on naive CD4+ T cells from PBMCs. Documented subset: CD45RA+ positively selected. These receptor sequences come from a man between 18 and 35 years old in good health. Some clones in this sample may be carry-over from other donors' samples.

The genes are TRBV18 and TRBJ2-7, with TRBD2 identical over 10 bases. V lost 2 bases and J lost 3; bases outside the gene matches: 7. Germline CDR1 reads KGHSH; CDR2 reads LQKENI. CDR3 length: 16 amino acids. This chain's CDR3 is CASSPRQIAGGYEQYF. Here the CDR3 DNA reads TGTGCCAGCTCACCAAGGCAGATAGCGGGAGGCTACGAGCAGTACTTC.

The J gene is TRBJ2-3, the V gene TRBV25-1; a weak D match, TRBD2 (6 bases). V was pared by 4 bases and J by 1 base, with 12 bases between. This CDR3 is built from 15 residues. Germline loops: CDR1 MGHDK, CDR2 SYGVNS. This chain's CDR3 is CASSGGGGRTDTQYF. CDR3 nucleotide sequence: TGTGCCAGCAGTGGGGGAGGAGGCCGCACAGATACGCAGTATTTT.

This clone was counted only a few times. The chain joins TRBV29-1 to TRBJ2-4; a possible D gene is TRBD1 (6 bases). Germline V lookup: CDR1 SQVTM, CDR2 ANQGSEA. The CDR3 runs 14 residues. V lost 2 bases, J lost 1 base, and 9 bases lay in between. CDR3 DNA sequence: TGCAGCGTTGAACGGGACAACGCCAAAAACATTCAGTACTTC. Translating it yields CSVERDNAKNIQYF.

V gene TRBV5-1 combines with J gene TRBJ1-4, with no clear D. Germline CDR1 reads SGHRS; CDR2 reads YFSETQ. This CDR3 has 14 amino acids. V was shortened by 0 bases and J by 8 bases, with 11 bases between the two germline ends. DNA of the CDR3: TGCGCCAGCAGCTTGGACTCCACCGGGGAAAAACTGTTTTTT. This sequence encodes CASSLDSTGEKLFF.

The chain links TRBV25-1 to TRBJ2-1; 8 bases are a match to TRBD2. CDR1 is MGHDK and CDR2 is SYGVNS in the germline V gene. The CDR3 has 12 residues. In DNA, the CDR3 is TGTGCGGCTAGCGGGTTATACAATGAGCAGTTCTTC. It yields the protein CAASGLYNEQFF.

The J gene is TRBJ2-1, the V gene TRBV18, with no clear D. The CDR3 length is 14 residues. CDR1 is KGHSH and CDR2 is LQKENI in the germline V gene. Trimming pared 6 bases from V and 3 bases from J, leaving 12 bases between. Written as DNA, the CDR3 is TGTGCCAGCTCCCCGACCGATTTCTACAATGAGCAGTTCTTC. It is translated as CASSPTDFYNEQFF.

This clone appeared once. In nucleotides, the CDR3 is TGTGCCAGCAGAACCCGACCCGGTTACGAGCAGTACTTC. As protein: CASRTRPGYEQYF. V and J are TRBV27 and TRBJ2-7; D unclear. The V and J ends lost 6 bases and 4 bases respectively, with 13 bases between them. The CDR3 loop spans 13 amino acids. The germline V gene has CDR1 MNHEY and CDR2 SMNVEV (reference sequence).

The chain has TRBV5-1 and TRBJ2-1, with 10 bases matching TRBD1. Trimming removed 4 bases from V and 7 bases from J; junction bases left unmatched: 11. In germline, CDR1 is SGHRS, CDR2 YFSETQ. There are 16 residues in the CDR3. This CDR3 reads CASSGTGVRTLNEQFF. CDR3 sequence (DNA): TGCGCCAGCAGCGGGACAGGGGTACGGACCTTGAATGAGCAGTTCTTC.

CDR3 region: CASSLQGRNIQYF. The CDR3 coding sequence is TGTGCCAGCAGTTTGCAGGGGCGCAACATTCAGTACTTC. V usage is TRBV27 and J usage is TRBJ2-4; tentatively, D is TRBD1 (6 bases). CDR1 and CDR2 (germline): MNHEY, SMNVEV (reference sequence). The CDR3 covers 13 residues. Trimming took 3 bases from V and 7 from J, leaving 10 bases between them.

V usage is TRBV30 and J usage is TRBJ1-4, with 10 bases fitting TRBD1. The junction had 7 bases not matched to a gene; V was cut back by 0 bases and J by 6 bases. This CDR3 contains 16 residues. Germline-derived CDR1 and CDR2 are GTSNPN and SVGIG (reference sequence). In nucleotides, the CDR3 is TGTGCCTGGAGTGTACGTGGGGGACAGGGGTATGAAAAACTGTTTTTT. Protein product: CAWSVRGGQGYEKLFF.

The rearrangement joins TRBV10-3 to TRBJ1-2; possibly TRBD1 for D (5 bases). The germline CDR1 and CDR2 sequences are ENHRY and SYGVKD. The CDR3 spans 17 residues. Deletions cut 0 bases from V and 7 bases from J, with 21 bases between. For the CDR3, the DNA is TGTGCCATCAGTGAGTCAGCGGGGGAGTCGGCGTTTCGTGGCTACACCTTC. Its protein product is CAISESAGESAFRGYTF.

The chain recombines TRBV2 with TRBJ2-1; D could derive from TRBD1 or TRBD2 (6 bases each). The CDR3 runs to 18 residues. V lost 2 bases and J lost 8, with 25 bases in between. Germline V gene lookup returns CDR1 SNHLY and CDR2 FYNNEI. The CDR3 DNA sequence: TGTGCCAGCAGTGAACTCTCGGGCAGGGGACTGCTAGAGGATGAGCAGTTCTTC. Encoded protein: CASSELSGRGLLEDEQFF.

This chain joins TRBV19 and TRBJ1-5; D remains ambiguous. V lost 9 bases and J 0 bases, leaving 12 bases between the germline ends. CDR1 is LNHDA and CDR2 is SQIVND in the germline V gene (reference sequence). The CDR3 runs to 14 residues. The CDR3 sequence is CASKDGYSNQPQHF. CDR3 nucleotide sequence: TGTGCCAGCAAAGACGGTTATAGCAATCAGCCCCAGCATTTT. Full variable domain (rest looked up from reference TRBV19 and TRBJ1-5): DGGITQSPKYLFRKEGQNVTLSCEQNLNHDAMYWYRQDPGQGLRLIYYSQIVNDFQKGDIAEGYSVSREKKESFPLTVTSAQKNPTAFYLCASKDGYSNQPQHFGDGTRLSIL.

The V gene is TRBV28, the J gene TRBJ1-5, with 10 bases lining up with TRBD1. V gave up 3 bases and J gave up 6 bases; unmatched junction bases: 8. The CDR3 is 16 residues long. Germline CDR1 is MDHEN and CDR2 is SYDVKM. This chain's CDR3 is CASSFFDRGRAQPQHF. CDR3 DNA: TGTGCCAGCAGTTTCTTCGACAGGGGGCGGGCTCAGCCCCAGCATTTT.

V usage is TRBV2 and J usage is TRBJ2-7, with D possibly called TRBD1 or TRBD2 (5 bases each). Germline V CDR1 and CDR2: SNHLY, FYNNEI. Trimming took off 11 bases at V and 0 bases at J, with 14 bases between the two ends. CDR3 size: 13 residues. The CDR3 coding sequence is TGTGCCCGCTGGGACCGACGCTCCTACGAGCAGTACTTC. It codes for CARWDRRSYEQYF.

CDR3 coding DNA: TGTGCCACCAGCGACCATATATCCTACAATGAGCAGTTCTTC. Translating it yields CATSDHISYNEQFF. The chain has TRBV15 and TRBJ2-1; D uncertain. The CDR3 is 14 amino acids. Germline values: CDR1 LNHNV, CDR2 YYDKDF (reference sequence). With 5 bases removed from V and 1 base from J, the gap between germline ends came to 9 bases.

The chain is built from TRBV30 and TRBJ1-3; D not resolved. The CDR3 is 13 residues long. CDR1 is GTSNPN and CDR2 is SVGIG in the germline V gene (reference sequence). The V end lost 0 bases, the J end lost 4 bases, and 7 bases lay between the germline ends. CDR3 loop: CAWSVWEGNTIYF. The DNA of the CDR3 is TGTGCCTGGAGTGTATGGGAGGGAAACACCATATATTTT.

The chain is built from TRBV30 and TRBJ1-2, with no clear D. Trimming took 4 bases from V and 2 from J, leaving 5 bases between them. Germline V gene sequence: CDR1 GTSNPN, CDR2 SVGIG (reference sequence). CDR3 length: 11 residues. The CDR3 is CAWTENYGYTF. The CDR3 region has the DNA TGTGCCTGGACAGAGAACTATGGCTACACCTTC. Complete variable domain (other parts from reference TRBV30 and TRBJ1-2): SQTIHQWPATLVQPVGSPLSLECTVEGTSNPNLYWYRQAAGRGLQLLFYSVGIGQISSEVPQNLSASRPQDRQFILSSKKLLLSDSGFYLCAWTENYGYTFGSGTRLTVV.

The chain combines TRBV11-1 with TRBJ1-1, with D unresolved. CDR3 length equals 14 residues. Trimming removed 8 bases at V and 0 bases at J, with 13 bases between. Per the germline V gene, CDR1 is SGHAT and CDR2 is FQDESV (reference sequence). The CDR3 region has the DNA TGTGCCAGCGCTGATCGGGTCCTGAACACTGAAGCTTTCTTT. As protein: CASADRVLNTEAFF.

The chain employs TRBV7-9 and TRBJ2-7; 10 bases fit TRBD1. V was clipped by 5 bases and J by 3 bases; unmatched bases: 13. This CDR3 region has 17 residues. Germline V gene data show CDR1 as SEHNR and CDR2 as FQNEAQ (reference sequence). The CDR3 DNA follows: TGTGCCAGCAGCCCCCGTCCCCGGGACAGGGGTATCTACGAGCAGTACTTC. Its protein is CASSPRPRDRGIYEQYF.